This T cell receptor (beta chain) was identified in a study of T cell responses to AZD1222 COVID-19 vaccine. TCRdb's copy holds only in-frame clones and misses some; the assay was immunoSEQ multiplex PCR. The table shows around 78,000 clones, with around 90% occurring only once. Trimming pared 4 bases from V and 2 bases from J, leaving 14 bases between. Germline loops: CDR1 SGHVS, CDR2 FQNEAQ. The CDR3 consists of 16 residues. This clonotype originated in an adult in good health. The specimen comprised peripheral blood, sampled on day 0 of AZD1222 vaccination. The chain employs TRBV7-8 and TRBJ1-4; tentative D call: TRBD1 (5 bases). CDR3 DNA: TGTGCCAGCAGCTCCGATGGACATTTTACTAATGAAAAACTGTTTTTT. Protein: CASSSDGHFTNEKLFF.